The text below deals with one T cell receptor (beta chain). The antigen is undetermined. This entry is derived from a study of OX40 agonist ivuxolimab in advanced cancers. About the research overall: An agonistic human IgG2 monoclonal antibody against OX40 (CD134) was given. Patients enrolled in dose escalation were diagnosed with hepatocellular carcinoma, melanoma, renal cell or head and neck cancer. Study-level points and caveats: Circulating CD4+ and CD8+ T cells showed clonal expansion by week 6 at 0.1 to 3.0 mg/kg. On average, CD8+ T cells showed a greater number of expanded clones than CD4+.

The CDR3 is made up of 15 amino acids. Germline-derived CDR1 and CDR2 are SGHDT and YYEEEE. V lost 0 bases, J lost 4 bases, and 4 bases stayed unmatched. Sequencing used immunoSEQ multiplex PCR; TCRdb keeps in-frame clones, though not all of them. The sample has roughly 65,000 clones, 60% to 85% seen once; the top ten hold 2% to 2.5%. The sample in question was CD4+ or CD8+ T cells sorted from blood, obtained in a trial of the OX40 agonist ivuxolimab. The chain has TRBV5-6 and TRBJ1-3; the match to TRBD1 covers 7 bases. The receptor was derived from an adult with an advanced solid tumor such as melanoma, head and neck, liver or kidney cancer. Written as DNA, the CDR3 is TGTGCCAGCAGCTTGGGACAGGGAAAAGGAAACACCATATATTTT. Encoded protein: CASSLGQGKGNTIYF.